This TCR beta chain was identified in a study of T cell changes during pregnancy in multiple sclerosis. Some clones are missing from TCRdb's copy, which holds only in-frame ones; the method was immunoSEQ multiplex PCR. This repertoire shows over 50,000 clones, 75% to 90% found once; its top ten account for almost 0.9%. The CDR3 consists of 14 residues. V gave up 5 bases and J gave up 7 bases; unmatched junction bases: 6. Germline V gene sequence: CDR1 MNHNY, CDR2 SVGAGI (reference sequence). The receptor was derived from a female donor in good health, enrolled as a control in a pregnancy study. The chain combines TRBV6-6 with TRBJ1-2; 11 positions agree with TRBD1. Here the sequenced sample was peripheral blood, taken in the first trimester of pregnancy. The CDR3 bases are TGTGCCAGCAGTCTGGGACAGGGGGTGGGTGGCTACACCTTC. It translates to CASSLGQGVGGYTF.